The 26 T cell receptor beta chains presented below share a single source sample, sequenced in a study of neurological immune-mediated disorders. TCRdb independently ran MiXCR on the 5' RACE reads; one entry per CDR3 protein. This table holds 55,000 to 65,000 distinct CDR3 sequences, approximately 4% found once. Sequencing was done on a sample of PBMCs. The receptors were sampled from a woman in her twenties or thirties with multiple sclerosis.

This clonotype turned up a few times. The chain is built from TRBV18 and TRBJ2-1; no clear D. Germline assignment: CDR1 KGHSH and CDR2 LQKENI. This CDR3 has 15 amino acids. V lost 0 bases, J lost 5 bases, and 11 bases lay in between. This CDR3 reads CASSPPSRSHNEQFF. The CDR3 DNA reads TGTGCCAGCTCACCACCATCGAGATCCCACAATGAGCAGTTCTTC.

This clonotype was picked up many times. V usage is TRBV6-2 or TRBV6-3 and J usage is TRBJ2-1; 11 nucleotides align to TRBD2. The germline V gene has CDR1 MNHEY and CDR2 SVGEGT. V shed 5 bases and J 2 bases; nucleotides not matched to a gene: 2. The CDR3 spans 15 residues. CDR3 DNA sequence: TGTGCCAGCAGTCAGACTAGCGGGACCTACAATGAGCAGTTCTTC. Protein product: CASSQTSGTYNEQFF.

Many counts were recorded for this clonotype. The chain uses TRBV27 and TRBJ2-7, with a possible D match to TRBD2 (5 bases). Between the trimmed V and J ends, which lost 6 bases and 2 bases, there was a span of 17 bases. CDR1 is MNHEY, CDR2 SMNVEV, per germline (reference sequence). The CDR3 has 15 amino acids. The CDR3 reads CASSPSAGSPYEQYF. As DNA, the CDR3 is TGTGCCAGCAGCCCTTCCGCGGGTAGCCCCTACGAGCAGTACTTC.

This clonotype was seen many times. The chain recombines TRBV6-2 or TRBV6-3 with TRBJ2-4; 12 positions agree with TRBD2. CDR3 length: 18 residues. Germline CDR1 reads MNHEY; CDR2 reads SVGEGT. V shed 2 bases and J 9 bases; nucleotides not matched to a gene: 14. CDR3 sequence reads: CASSYPIPSTSGRSIQYF. CDR3 in DNA: TGTGCCAGCAGTTACCCAATTCCCTCGACTAGCGGGAGAAGCATTCAGTACTTC.

This clonotype appeared many times. The gene calls are TRBV10-3 and TRBJ2-7; 8 bases align to TRBD1. Germline CDR1 ENHRY, CDR2 SYGVKD. The CDR3 consists of 12 residues. Unmatched junction bases numbered 0, after V lost 2 bases and J lost 6 bases. In nucleotides, the CDR3 is TGTGCCATCAGTGAGACAGGGGGCGAGCAGTACTTC. It is translated as CAISETGGEQYF.

In its sample, this clonotype was seen many times. The chain links TRBV9 to TRBJ1-6; 9 bases are a match to TRBD1. The length of the CDR3 is 15 residues. The germline V gene has CDR1 SGDLS and CDR2 YYNGEE. V lost 4 bases, J lost 7 bases, and 6 bases stayed unmatched. CDR3 sequence: CASSPRGQGNSPLHF. CDR3 DNA sequence: TGTGCCAGCAGCCCTAGGGGACAGGGAAATTCACCCCTCCACTTT.

This clonotype was recorded many times. The gene calls are TRBV4-1 and TRBJ1-1; TRBD1 might be the D (5 bases). Between the trimmed V and J ends, which lost 6 bases and 2 bases, there was a span of 16 bases. CDR1 and CDR2 (germline): MGHRA, YSYEKL. This CDR3 spans 15 amino acids. The CDR3 sequence is CASRHPSGGNTEAFF. Here the CDR3 DNA reads TGCGCCAGCAGGCATCCCTCGGGGGGAAACACTGAAGCTTTCTTT.

This clonotype was found a few times. The rearrangement joins TRBV9 to TRBJ2-3, with 8 bases fitting TRBD2. The CDR3 length is 14 residues. CDR1 is SGDLS and CDR2 is YYNGEE in the germline V gene. V shed 3 bases, J shed 5 bases, and the junction held 5 bases outside the gene matches. For the CDR3, the DNA is TGTGCCAGCAGCGCCGGGGGGGGAGTAGATACGCAGTATTTT. Translating it yields CASSAGGGVDTQYF.

This clonotype occurred a few times. The V gene is TRBV5-1, the J gene TRBJ2-2, with TRBD1 identical over 7 bases. The CDR3 runs to 18 residues. CDR1 and CDR2 (germline): SGHRS, YFSETQ. Trimming took 0 bases from V and 3 from J; bases not matched to a gene: 11. The CDR3: CASSLVALRGQDTGELFF. DNA of the CDR3: TGCGCCAGCAGCTTGGTTGCCCTAAGGGGGCAGGACACCGGGGAGCTGTTTTTT.

This clonotype was detected a few times. The chain employs TRBV20-1 and TRBJ1-2, with D hard to call. The CDR3 runs to 13 residues. Germline values: CDR1 DFQATT, CDR2 SNEGSKA (reference sequence). V was trimmed by 5 bases and J by 0 bases, leaving 10 bases between them. CDR3 sequence reads: CSALATANYGYTF. Written as DNA, the CDR3 is TGCAGTGCTCTAGCCACGGCTAACTATGGCTACACCTTC.

The CDR3 bases are TGCGCCAGCAGCTTGGGCGGGAGAGCTGGCTTAGAGCAGTACTTC. Residues: CASSLGGRAGLEQYF. The chain is built from TRBV5-1 and TRBJ2-7; 7 nucleotides agree with TRBD2. With 0 bases clipped from V and 7 bases from J, the junction kept 10 bases outside the gene matches. The CDR3 is 15 amino acids. Germline V gene sequence: CDR1 SGHRS, CDR2 YFSETQ.

In this sample, this clonotype turned up many times. The chain carries TRBV29-1 and TRBJ2-1; TRBD1 aligns across 7 bases. Germline-derived CDR1 and CDR2 are SQVTM and ANQGSEA. The CDR3 has 13 amino acids. The J segment lost 9 bases and the V segment lost 3 bases, leaving 8 bases of the junction unmatched. Here the CDR3 reads CSVERGRRGEQFF. In nucleotides, the CDR3 is TGCAGCGTTGAGAGGGGGCGCAGGGGTGAGCAGTTCTTC.

At least ten counts were recorded for this clonotype. The rearrangement joins TRBV5-1 to TRBJ1-5; D perhaps matches TRBD1 (6 bases). V was cut by 2 bases and J by 2 bases, with 8 bases left in between. The CDR3 extends over 14 amino acids. The germline V gene encodes CDR1 SGHRS and CDR2 YFSETQ. CDR3 coding DNA: TGCGCCAGCAGCTTAGAGGGGGGCAATCAGCCCCAGCATTTT. It translates to CASSLEGGNQPQHF.

This clonotype was seen a single time. V is TRBV3-1 and J is TRBJ1-5; D is perhaps TRBD1 (5 bases). Germline V lookup: CDR1 LGHDT, CDR2 YNNKEL (reference sequence). The CDR3 has 10 amino acids. In DNA, the CDR3 is TGTGGGTGGGGGAGAGGGCCCCAGCATTTT. It yields the protein CGWGRGPQHF.

Ten or more counts support this clonotype. The V call is TRBV5-1, the J call TRBJ2-1, with no clear D. The CDR3 totals 12 residues. The V gene's germline CDR1 is SGHRS and CDR2 YFSETQ. The V gene lost 2 bases and the J gene lost 8 bases, with 8 bases spanning the gap. The CDR3 sequence: CASSLLDDEQFF. In DNA, the CDR3 is TGCGCCAGCAGCTTATTAGACGATGAGCAGTTCTTC. The complete variable domain, with remaining parts taken from reference TRBV5-1 and TRBJ2-1, reads KAGVTQTPRYLIKTRGQQVTLSCSPISGHRSVSWYQQTPGQGLQFLFEYFSETQRNKGNFPGRFSGRQFSNSRSEMNVSTLELGDSALYLCASSLLDDEQFFGPGTRLTVL.

This clonotype has ten or more counts. The rearrangement links TRBV3-1 to TRBJ2-3; possibly TRBD1 for D (5 bases). Germline CDR1 and CDR2: LGHDT and YNNKEL (reference sequence). The CDR3 is made up of 14 amino acids. The V end was cut by 5 bases, the J end by 6 bases, with 15 bases between. The CDR3 DNA reads as TGTGCCAGCAGCGGACGACAGCCTTCCGATACGCAGTATTTT. Protein: CASSGRQPSDTQYF.

In this sample, this clonotype turned up many times. The genes are TRBV7-6 and TRBJ2-7; D gene ambiguous. Trimming pared 1 base from V and 4 bases from J, leaving 8 bases between. CDR3 length: 13 amino acids. Looked up from germline, CDR1 is SGHVS and CDR2 is FNYEAQ. The DNA of the CDR3 is TGTGCCAGCAGCTTAGGCCCACAATACGAGCAGTACTTC. This encodes CASSLGPQYEQYF.

This clonotype was recorded a few times. The V and J genes are TRBV20-1 and TRBJ2-5, with TRBD2 matching 10 bases. The CDR3 has 15 amino acids. The germline V gene encodes CDR1 DFQATT and CDR2 SNEGSKA (reference sequence). The ends lost 3 bases at V and 4 bases at J; junction bases unmatched: 8. CDR3 bases: TGCAGTGCTAGTGCTAGCGGGAGTATAGGAGAGACCCAGTACTTC. Its protein product is CSASASGSIGETQYF.

In its sample, this clonotype was seen many times. CDR3: CASSQLAGGRNEQFF. Here the CDR3 DNA reads TGTGCCAGCAGCCAGCTAGCGGGAGGGCGTAATGAGCAGTTCTTC. This chain connects TRBV7-6 to TRBJ2-1; 12 bases are a match to TRBD2. This CDR3 comprises 15 residues. The V gene end was trimmed by 5 bases and the J gene end by 7 bases; junction bases not matched to a gene: 6. Per germline, CDR1 SGHVS and CDR2 FNYEAQ.

Many counts were recorded for this clonotype. CDR3 in DNA: TGTGCCACCAGCAGAGGAGGACTGGATTTGGTCAACTATGGCTACACCTTC. Translated, it gives CATSRGGLDLVNYGYTF. The chain carries TRBV15 and TRBJ1-2; D remains unclear. The CDR3 extends over 17 amino acids. Looked up from germline, CDR1 is LNHNV and CDR2 is YYDKDF (reference sequence). Trimming pared 1 base from V and 2 bases from J, leaving 17 bases between.

This clonotype was seen at least ten times. V usage is TRBV6-1 and J usage is TRBJ1-2; D may be TRBD1 (5 bases). V lost 2 bases to trimming and J lost 11 bases, with 12 bases between them. This CDR3 has 12 amino acids. Germline V gives CDR1 MNHNS, CDR2 SASEGT. The CDR3 bases are TGTGCCAGCAGTGAAAATCCGGGGGGATACACCTTC. It codes for CASSENPGGYTF.

This clonotype occurred many times. J is TRBJ2-1 and V is TRBV29-1; 8 bases are a match to TRBD1. Germline V CDR1 and CDR2: SQVTM, ANQGSEA. The CDR3 totals 12 residues. V lost 0 bases, J lost 9 bases, and 1 base stayed unmatched. Written as DNA, the CDR3 is TGCAGCGTTGAAGAAGGGACAGGTGAGCAGTTCTTC. It encodes CSVEEGTGEQFF.

This clonotype has a count of ten or more. This rearrangement joins TRBV28 to TRBJ2-7; 10 nucleotides match TRBD1. Trimming at V came to 6 bases and at J to 6 bases, leaving 11 bases not matched to a gene. The CDR3 loop spans 15 amino acids. CDR1 and CDR2 (germline): MDHEN, SYDVKM. CDR3 sequence reads: CASRYGTGDRREQYF. CDR3 DNA sequence: TGTGCCAGCAGGTACGGGACAGGGGATAGGCGCGAGCAGTACTTC.

This clonotype has at least ten counts. V usage is TRBV6-5 and J usage is TRBJ2-5, with 8 bases matching TRBD2. The length of the CDR3 is 15 residues. Losses at the gene ends were 5 bases for V and 3 bases for J; bases not matched to a gene: 8. The germline CDR1 and CDR2 sequences are MNHEY and SVGAGI. The CDR3: CASSEPAGEKETQYF. The DNA of the CDR3 is TGTGCCAGCAGTGAGCCAGCGGGGGAAAAAGAGACCCAGTACTTC.

This clonotype was seen repeatedly, ten times or more. V gene TRBV5-1 combines with J gene TRBJ2-5; 12 bases fit TRBD2. Germline lookup yields CDR1 SGHRS and CDR2 YFSETQ. Unmatched junction bases numbered 1, after V lost 0 bases and J lost 1 base. The CDR3 sequence is 16 residues long. CDR3 coding DNA: TGCGCCAGCAGCTTGGCGACTAGCGGGGGCCAAGAGACCCAGTACTTC. Its protein product is CASSLATSGGQETQYF.

This clonotype has a count of ten or more. V and J are TRBV28 and TRBJ2-5, with TRBD1 matching 8 bases. Germline V gene lookup returns CDR1 MDHEN and CDR2 SYDVKM. The CDR3 covers 13 residues. The junction had 3 bases not matched to a gene; V was cut back by 6 bases and J by 3 bases. The CDR3 DNA reads TGTGCCAGCAGCACGACAGGGGAAGAGACCCAGTACTTC. Translating gives CASSTTGEETQYF.